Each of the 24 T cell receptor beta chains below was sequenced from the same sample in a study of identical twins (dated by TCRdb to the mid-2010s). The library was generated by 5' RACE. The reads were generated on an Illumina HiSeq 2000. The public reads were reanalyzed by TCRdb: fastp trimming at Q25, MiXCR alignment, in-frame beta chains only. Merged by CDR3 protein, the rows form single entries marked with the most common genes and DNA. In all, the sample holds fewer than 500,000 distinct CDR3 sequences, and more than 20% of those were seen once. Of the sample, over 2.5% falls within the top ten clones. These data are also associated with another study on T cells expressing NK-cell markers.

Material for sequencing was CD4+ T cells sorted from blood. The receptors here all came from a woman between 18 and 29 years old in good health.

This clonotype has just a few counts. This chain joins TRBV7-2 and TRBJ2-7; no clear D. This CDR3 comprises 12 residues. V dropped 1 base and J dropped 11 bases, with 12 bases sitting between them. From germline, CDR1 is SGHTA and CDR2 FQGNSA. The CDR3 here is CASSLGYEGEYF. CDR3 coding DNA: TGTGCCAGCAGCTTAGGTTACGAAGGCGAGTACTTC.

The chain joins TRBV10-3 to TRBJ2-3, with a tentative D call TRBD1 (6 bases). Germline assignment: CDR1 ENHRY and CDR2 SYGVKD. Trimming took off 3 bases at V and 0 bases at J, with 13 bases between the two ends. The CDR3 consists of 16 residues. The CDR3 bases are TGTGCCATCAGTGACGGCCAGGGGAAAAGCACAGATACGCAGTATTTT. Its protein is CAISDGQGKSTDTQYF.

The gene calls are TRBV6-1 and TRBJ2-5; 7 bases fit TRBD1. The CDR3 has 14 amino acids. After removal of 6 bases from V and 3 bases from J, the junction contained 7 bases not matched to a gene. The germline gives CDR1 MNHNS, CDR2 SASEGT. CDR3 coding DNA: TGTGCCAGCAGCCGGCAACAGGGGAAAGAGACCCAGTACTTC. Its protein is CASSRQQGKETQYF.

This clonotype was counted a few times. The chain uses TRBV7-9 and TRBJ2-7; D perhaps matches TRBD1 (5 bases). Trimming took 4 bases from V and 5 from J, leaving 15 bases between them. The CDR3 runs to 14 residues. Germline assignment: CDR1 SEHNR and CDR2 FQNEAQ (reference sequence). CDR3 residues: CASSSGIPRNEQYF. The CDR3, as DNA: TGTGCCAGCAGCTCAGGGATCCCCCGGAACGAGCAGTACTTC.

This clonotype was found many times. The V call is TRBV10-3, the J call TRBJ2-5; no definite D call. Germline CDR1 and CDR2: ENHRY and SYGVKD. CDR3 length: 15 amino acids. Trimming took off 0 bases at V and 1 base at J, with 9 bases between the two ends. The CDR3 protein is CAISESGSPQETQYF. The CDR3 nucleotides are TGTGCCATCAGTGAGTCAGGTAGCCCCCAAGAGACCCAGTACTTC.

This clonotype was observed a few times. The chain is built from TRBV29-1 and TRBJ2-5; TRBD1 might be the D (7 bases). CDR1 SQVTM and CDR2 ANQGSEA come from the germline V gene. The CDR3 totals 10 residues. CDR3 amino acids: CSGGGETQYF. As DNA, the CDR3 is TGCAGTGGAGGGGGCGAGACCCAGTACTTC. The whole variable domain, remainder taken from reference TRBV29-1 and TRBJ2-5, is SAVISQKPSRDICQRGTSLTIQCQVDSQVTMMFWYRQQPGQSLTLIATANQGSEATYESGFVIDKFPISRPNLTFSTLTVSNMSPEDSSIYLCSGGGETQYFGPGTRLLVL.

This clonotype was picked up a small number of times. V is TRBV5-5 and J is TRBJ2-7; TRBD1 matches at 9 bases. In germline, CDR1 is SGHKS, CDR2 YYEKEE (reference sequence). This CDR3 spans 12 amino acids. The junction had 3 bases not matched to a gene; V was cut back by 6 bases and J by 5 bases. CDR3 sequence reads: CASTRDRDEQYF. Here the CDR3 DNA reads TGTGCCAGCACCAGGGACAGGGACGAGCAGTACTTC.

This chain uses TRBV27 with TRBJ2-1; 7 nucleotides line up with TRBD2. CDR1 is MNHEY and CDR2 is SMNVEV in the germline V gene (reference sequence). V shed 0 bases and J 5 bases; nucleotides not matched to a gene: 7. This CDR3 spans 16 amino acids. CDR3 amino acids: CASSLSLASGHNEQFF. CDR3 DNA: TGTGCCAGCAGTTTATCGTTGGCTAGCGGTCACAATGAGCAGTTCTTC.

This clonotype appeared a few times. The CDR3 here is CASSLQENIQYF. CDR3 sequence (DNA): TGCGCCAGCAGCTTGCAAGAAAACATTCAGTACTTC. The V gene is TRBV5-1, the J gene TRBJ2-4; D is undetermined. Per germline, CDR1 SGHRS and CDR2 YFSETQ. Trimming removed 1 base from V and 5 bases from J, with 4 bases in between. The CDR3 loop spans 12 amino acids.

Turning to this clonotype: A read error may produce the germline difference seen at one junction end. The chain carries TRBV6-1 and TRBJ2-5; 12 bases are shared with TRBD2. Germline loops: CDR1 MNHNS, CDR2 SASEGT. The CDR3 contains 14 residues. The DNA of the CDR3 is TGTGCCAGCTCTCTAGCGGGAGGGAGAGAGAACCAGTACTTC. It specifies CASSLAGGRENQYF.

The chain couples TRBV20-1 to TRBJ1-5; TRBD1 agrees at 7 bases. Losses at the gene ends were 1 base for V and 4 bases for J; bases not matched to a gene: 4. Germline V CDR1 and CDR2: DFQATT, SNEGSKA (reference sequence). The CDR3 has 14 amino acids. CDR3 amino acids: CSARAETGNQPQHF. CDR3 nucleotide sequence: TGCAGTGCTAGAGCCGAGACAGGGAATCAGCCCCAGCATTTT.

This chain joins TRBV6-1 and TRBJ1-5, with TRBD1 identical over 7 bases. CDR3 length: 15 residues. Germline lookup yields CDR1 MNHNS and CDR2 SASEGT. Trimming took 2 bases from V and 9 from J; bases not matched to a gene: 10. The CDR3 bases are TGTGCCAGCAGTGAAATCCACAGGGGAAGGGGGCCCCAGCATTTT. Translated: CASSEIHRGRGPQHF.

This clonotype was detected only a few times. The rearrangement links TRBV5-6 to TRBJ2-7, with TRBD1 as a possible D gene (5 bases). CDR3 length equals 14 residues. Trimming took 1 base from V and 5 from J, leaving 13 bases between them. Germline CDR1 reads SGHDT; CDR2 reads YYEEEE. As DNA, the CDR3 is TGTGCCAGCAGCTTGTTACAGTGGGGCCACGAGCAGTACTTC. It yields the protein CASSLLQWGHEQYF.

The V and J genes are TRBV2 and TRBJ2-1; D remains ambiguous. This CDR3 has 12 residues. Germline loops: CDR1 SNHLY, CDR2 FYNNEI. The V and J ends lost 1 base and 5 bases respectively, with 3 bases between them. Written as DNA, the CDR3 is TGTGCCAGCAGTGAAGGACACAATGAGCAGTTCTTC. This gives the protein CASSEGHNEQFF.

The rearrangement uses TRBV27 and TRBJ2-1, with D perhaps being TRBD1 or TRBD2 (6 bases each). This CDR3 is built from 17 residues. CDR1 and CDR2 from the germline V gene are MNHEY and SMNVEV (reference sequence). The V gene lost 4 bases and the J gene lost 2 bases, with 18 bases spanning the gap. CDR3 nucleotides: TGTGCCAGCAGTTCTCCAGTCCGGGGGCGCGCCTACAATGAGCAGTTCTTC. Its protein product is CASSSPVRGRAYNEQFF.

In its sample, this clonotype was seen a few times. CDR3 nucleotides: TGCAGCGTTCGGGGGGGCACCGACACGCAAGAGACCCAGTACTTC. Its protein is CSVRGGTDTQETQYF. The chain joins TRBV29-1 to TRBJ2-5; 8 bases map to TRBD2. This CDR3 has 15 amino acids. With 5 bases clipped from V and 2 bases from J, the junction kept 10 bases outside the gene matches. Per the germline V gene, CDR1 is SQVTM and CDR2 is ANQGSEA.

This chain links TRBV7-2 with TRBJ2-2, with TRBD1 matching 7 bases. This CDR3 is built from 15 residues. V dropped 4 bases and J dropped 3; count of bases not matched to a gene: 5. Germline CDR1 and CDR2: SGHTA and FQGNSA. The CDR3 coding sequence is TGTGCCAGCAGCTCCCGGGACAGACACACCGGGGAGCTGTTTTTT. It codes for CASSSRDRHTGELFF. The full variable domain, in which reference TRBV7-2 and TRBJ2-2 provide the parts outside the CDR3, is GAGVSQSPSNKVTEKGKDVELRCDPISGHTALYWYRQSLGQGLEFLIYFQGNSAPDKSGLPSDRFSAERTGGSVSTLTIQRTQQEDSAVYLCASSSRDRHTGELFFGEGSRLTVL.

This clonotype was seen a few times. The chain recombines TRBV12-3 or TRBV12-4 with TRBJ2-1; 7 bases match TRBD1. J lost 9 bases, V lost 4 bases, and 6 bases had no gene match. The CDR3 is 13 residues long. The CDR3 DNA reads TGTGCCAGCAGTTCCACAGGGGTCCGTGAGCAGTTCTTC. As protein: CASSSTGVREQFF.

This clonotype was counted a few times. The CDR3, as DNA: TGTGCCAGCAGCTTATATCTGACTCGGAGTTATAATAATTCACCCCTCCACTTT. As protein: CASSLYLTRSYNNSPLHF. The chain recombines TRBV11-2 with TRBJ1-6, with D uncertain. V lost 2 bases, J lost 5 bases, and 19 bases lay in between. The CDR3 spans 18 residues. CDR1 and CDR2 from the germline V gene are SGHAT and FQNNGV.

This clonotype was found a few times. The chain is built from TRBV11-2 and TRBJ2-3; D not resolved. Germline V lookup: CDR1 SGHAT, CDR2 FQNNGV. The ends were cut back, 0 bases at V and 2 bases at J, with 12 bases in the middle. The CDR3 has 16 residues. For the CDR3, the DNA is TGTGCCAGCAGCTTAGATAAGGCACAAAACACAGATACGCAGTATTTT. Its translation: CASSLDKAQNTDTQYF.

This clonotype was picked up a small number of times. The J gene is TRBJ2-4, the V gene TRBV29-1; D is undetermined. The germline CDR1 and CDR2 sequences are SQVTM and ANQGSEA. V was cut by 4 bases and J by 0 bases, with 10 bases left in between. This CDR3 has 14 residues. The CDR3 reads CSVVASLAKNIQYF. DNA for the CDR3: TGCAGCGTTGTTGCCTCCCTAGCCAAAAACATTCAGTACTTC.

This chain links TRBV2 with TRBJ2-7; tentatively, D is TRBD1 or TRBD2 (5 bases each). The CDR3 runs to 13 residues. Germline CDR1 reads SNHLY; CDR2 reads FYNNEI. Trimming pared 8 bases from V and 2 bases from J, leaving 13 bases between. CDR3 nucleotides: TGTGCCAGCCTCCGGGACGGTACCTACGAGCAGTACTTC. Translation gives CASLRDGTYEQYF.

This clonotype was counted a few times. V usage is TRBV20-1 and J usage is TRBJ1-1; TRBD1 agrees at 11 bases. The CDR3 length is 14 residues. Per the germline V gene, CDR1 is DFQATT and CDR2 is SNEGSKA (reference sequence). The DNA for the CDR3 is TGCAGAGCTGGACAGGGGGCCAAAAGTACTGAAGCTTTCTTT. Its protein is CRAGQGAKSTEAFF.

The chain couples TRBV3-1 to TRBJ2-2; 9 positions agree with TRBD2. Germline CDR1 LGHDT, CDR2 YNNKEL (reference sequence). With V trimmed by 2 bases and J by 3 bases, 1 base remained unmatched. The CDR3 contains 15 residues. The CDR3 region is CASSQQRGDTGELFF. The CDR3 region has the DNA TGTGCCAGCAGCCAACAGCGGGGGGACACCGGGGAGCTGTTTTTT.